This T cell receptor (beta chain) was identified in a study of regulatory T cells in long-lasting Graves disease. At the level of the study: Persistent Graves' disease denoted over 5 years of antithyroid drugs plus positive TSH receptor antibodies.

Relying on iRepertoire HTBI primers and Arm-PCR of CDR3 regions, the team built TCR beta libraries. From the multiplex PCR reads, TCRdb called clonotypes with MiXCR, one entry per CDR3 protein. The table records about 460,000 distinct CDR3 sequences, under 25% of them present only once. In the case of this clonotype: What it recognizes is unknown.

Whole-study findings and limits: Relative to new patients (around 1,000), persistent patients exhibited greater sharing of public clonotypes (approximately 2,800).

Time point denoted: persistent/refractory GD, antithyroid drugs over 5 years with positive TRAb. The TCR library was prepared using RNA isolated from PBMCs. Diagnosis followed American Thyroid Association guidelines for Graves' disease. With EDTA tubes as the receptacles, approximately 8.2 milliliters of peripheral blood were drawn. This sample comprised peripheral blood mononuclear cells (PBMCs), obtained when the disease was refractory, from a patient treated with antithyroid drugs. The sequence was obtained from a female donor with Graves disease.

As DNA, the CDR3 is TGTGCCAGCAGTCCGTCTCTAGCGGGGGGGCCAAAGCAGTTCTTC. Residues: CASSPSLAGGPKQFF. The chain recombines TRBV27 with TRBJ2-1, with 12 bases that match TRBD2. The CDR3 totals 15 residues. V lost 5 bases to trimming and J lost 11 bases; unmatched junction nucleotides: 10. The germline CDR1 and CDR2 sequences are MNHEY and SMNVEV (reference sequence).